These 26 T cell receptor beta chains originate from one sample sequenced in a study of CD8 T cells in ankylosing spondylitis (dated by TCRdb to 2016 to 2017). Libraries were made using 5' RACE. Sequencing instrument: Illumina HiSeq 2500. TCRdb's own reprocessing of the public reads used fastp at Q25 and MiXCR and kept productive beta chains. Identical CDR3 protein sequences are pooled into one entry, listed with their most common genes and DNA. The sample records about 160,000 distinct CDR3 sequences, around 18% of which are singletons. The ten biggest clones cover about 8.3% of the sample. The specimen was blood, either unsorted or a sorted T cell fraction (not recorded which). The receptors were gathered from a male donor with ankylosing spondylitis or in good health (not recorded which).

This sequence joins TRBV5-1 and TRBJ2-7, with D tentatively TRBD2 (6 bases). Trimming removed 7 bases from V and 2 bases from J, with 16 bases in between. CDR3 length: 14 amino acids. Germline CDR1 reads SGHRS; CDR2 reads YFSETQ. In nucleotides, the CDR3 is TGCGCCAGCGCTGCGGGACTGGGAACCTACGAGCAGTACTTC. Protein product: CASAAGLGTYEQYF.

This clonotype was observed many times. The CDR3: CASSVTSGSLNEQFF. The DNA of the CDR3 is TGCGCCAGCAGCGTGACTAGCGGGAGCTTAAATGAGCAGTTCTTC. The gene calls are TRBV5-1 and TRBJ2-1, with TRBD2 matching over 12 bases. CDR1 is SGHRS, CDR2 YFSETQ, per germline. V was clipped by 4 bases and J by 7 bases; unmatched bases: 6. CDR3 length: 15 amino acids.

This clonotype was counted at least ten times. The V call is TRBV4-1, the J call TRBJ2-5; TRBD1 agrees at 8 bases. Looked up from germline, CDR1 is MGHRA and CDR2 is YSYEKL. The CDR3 runs 18 residues. Trimming took 0 bases from V and 5 from J; bases not matched to a gene: 14. The CDR3 loop is CASSQEWRTGSLRETQYF. The CDR3 DNA reads as TGCGCCAGCAGCCAAGAGTGGAGGACAGGGTCCCTTCGGGAGACCCAGTACTTC.

This clonotype was recorded at least ten times. The CDR3, as DNA: TGCAGTGCTAGAGGGGCCCACCAAGAGACCCAGTACTTC. Translating gives CSARGAHQETQYF. This rearrangement joins TRBV20-1 to TRBJ2-5; the D is unclear. This CDR3 has 13 residues. Trimming shortened V by 1 base and J by 0 bases, and 6 bases separated the two germline ends. The germline CDR1 and CDR2 sequences are DFQATT and SNEGSKA (reference sequence).

In its sample, this clonotype was seen a few times. For the CDR3, the DNA is TGTGCCAGCAGTGAACGGGGCGGGTATGGCTACACCTTC. Translating it yields CASSERGGYGYTF. This chain connects TRBV6-1 to TRBJ1-2; tentative D call: TRBD1 (5 bases). Germline loops: CDR1 MNHNS, CDR2 SASEGT. This CDR3 has 13 amino acids. The V end was cut by 2 bases, the J end by 5 bases, with 9 bases between.

This sequence joins TRBV7-2 and TRBJ2-7; D is uncertain. The CDR3 contains 13 residues. The germline CDR1 and CDR2 sequences are SGHTA and FQGNSA. Trimming took 5 bases from V and 5 from J, leaving 13 bases between them. The CDR3 loop is CASSLSPFDEQYF. In DNA form, the CDR3 reads TGTGCCAGCAGCCTATCCCCATTTGACGAGCAGTACTTC. The full variable domain, rest sourced from reference TRBV7-2 and TRBJ2-7, is GAGVSQSPSNKVTEKGKDVELRCDPISGHTALYWYRQSLGQGLEFLIYFQGNSAPDKSGLPSDRFSAERTGGSVSTLTIQRTQQEDSAVYLCASSLSPFDEQYFGPGTRLTVT.

This clonotype was detected only a few times. This rearrangement joins TRBV15 to TRBJ2-2, with D possibly matching TRBD1 (5 bases). V was cut by 3 bases and J by 4 bases, with 12 bases left in between. The CDR3 is 15 residues long. Germline values: CDR1 LNHNV, CDR2 YYDKDF (reference sequence). The CDR3 region has the DNA TGTGCCACCAGCAGGGACACCCGAAGCACCGGGGAGCTGTTTTTT. This sequence encodes CATSRDTRSTGELFF.

This clonotype was detected only a few times. The J gene is TRBJ2-5, the V gene TRBV29-1; D is unclear. In germline, CDR1 is SQVTM, CDR2 ANQGSEA. The CDR3 spans 12 residues. This CDR3 reads CILPLCRETQYF. The CDR3 DNA sequence: TGCATCCTACCCCTGTGCAGAGAGACCCAGTACTTC.

The V gene is TRBV29-1, the J gene TRBJ2-2; no clear D. CDR1 is SQVTM and CDR2 is ANQGSEA in the germline V gene. CDR3 size: 17 residues. V lost 5 bases and J lost 3, with 22 bases in between. The CDR3 sequence is CSVPAPPAQMYTGELFF. Here the CDR3 DNA reads TGCAGCGTTCCCGCACCCCCGGCCCAGATGTACACCGGGGAGCTGTTTTTT.

A remark on this clonotype: A read error is possible here, since a much larger clone lies one base away. The chain joins TRBV5-1 to TRBJ2-7, with 10 bases aligning to TRBD1. The CDR3 contains 14 residues. The germline V gene encodes CDR1 SGHRS and CDR2 YFSETQ. The CDR3, as DNA: TGCGTCAGCAGCCAGGACAGGGGGGTCTACGAGCAGTACTTC. Translated, it gives CVSSQDRGVYEQYF.

This clonotype showed up many times. The chain employs TRBV12-3 or TRBV12-4 and TRBJ2-3; either TRBD1 or TRBD2 may fit D (6 bases each). V was clipped by 4 bases and J by 2 bases, with 31 bases between them. The CDR3 length is 21 residues. The CDR3 loop is CASSSPLGGTNGFTSTDTQYF. The CDR3 coding sequence is TGTGCCAGCAGTTCCCCTCTGGGCGGGACAAACGGATTCACCTCCACAGATACGCAGTATTTT.

In its sample, this clonotype was seen a few times. V gene TRBV2 combines with J gene TRBJ2-2, with TRBD2 matching over 11 bases. CDR1 is SNHLY, CDR2 FYNNEI, per germline. The length of the CDR3 is 16 residues. The V gene end was trimmed by 6 bases and the J gene end by 7 bases; junction bases not matched to a gene: 10. CDR3 coding DNA: TGTGCCAGCAGCGGACTAGCGGGTCCGTTTGGCGGGGAGCTGTTTTTT. It translates to CASSGLAGPFGGELFF.

The chain employs TRBV29-1 and TRBJ2-2; tentatively, D is TRBD1 (5 bases). Trimming removed 4 bases at V and 0 bases at J, with 9 bases between. Looked up from germline, CDR1 is SQVTM and CDR2 is ANQGSEA. This CDR3 comprises 14 residues. CDR3 in amino acids: CSVGLTANTGELFF. Here the CDR3 DNA reads TGCAGCGTTGGGTTGACAGCGAACACCGGGGAGCTGTTTTTT.

The sample holds a few counts of this clonotype. The genes are TRBV12-3 or TRBV12-4 and TRBJ1-3, with 9 bases that match TRBD1. The CDR3 loop spans 15 amino acids. Unmatched junction bases numbered 7, after V lost 6 bases and J lost 4 bases. The CDR3 sequence is CASSPQGATGNTIYF. CDR3 nucleotide sequence: TGTGCCAGCAGCCCACAGGGGGCGACAGGAAACACCATATATTTT.

This chain connects TRBV3-1 to TRBJ2-7, with 10 bases fitting TRBD2. Germline values: CDR1 LGHDT, CDR2 YNNKEL (reference sequence). J gave up 6 bases and V 6 bases, and 5 bases lay outside the gene matches. The CDR3 is 13 residues long. CDR3 region: CASSLAGAAEQYF. The CDR3 DNA sequence: TGTGCCAGCAGTCTAGCGGGAGCAGCCGAGCAGTACTTC.

This clonotype was observed many times. The chain combines TRBV20-1 with TRBJ2-7; 7 nucleotides line up with TRBD1. CDR1 and CDR2 from the germline V gene are DFQATT and SNEGSKA (reference sequence). The J segment lost 0 bases and the V segment lost 0 bases, leaving 8 bases of the junction unmatched. The CDR3 runs to 16 residues. Written as DNA, the CDR3 is TGCAGTGCTAGAGATCCCCGACAGGGTAGCTCCTACGAGCAGTACTTC. This encodes CSARDPRQGSSYEQYF.

This clonotype was counted only a few times. The rearrangement joins TRBV29-1 to TRBJ2-2; perhaps D is TRBD1 or TRBD2 (5 bases each). CDR1 and CDR2 from the germline V gene are SQVTM and ANQGSEA. V lost 7 bases and J 0 bases, leaving 15 bases between the germline ends. The CDR3 consists of 15 residues. The CDR3 reads CSAPVEGTNTGELFF. DNA of the CDR3: TGCAGCGCCCCCGTAGAGGGGACGAACACCGGGGAGCTGTTTTTT.

The V gene is TRBV5-1, the J gene TRBJ2-2; TRBD1 is a possible D gene (6 bases). Germline assignment: CDR1 SGHRS and CDR2 YFSETQ. Between the trimmed V and J ends, which lost 0 bases and 2 bases, there was a span of 8 bases. The CDR3 sequence is 15 residues long. CDR3 in DNA: TGCGCCAGCAGCTTGGAACAGGGAAACACCGGGGAGCTGTTTTTT. Translated, it gives CASSLEQGNTGELFF.

This clonotype was found many times. The gene calls are TRBV28 and TRBJ1-1; D is ambiguous. The CDR3 length is 14 residues. V shed 7 bases and J shed 1 base, with 13 bases lying between them. CDR1 and CDR2 (germline): MDHEN, SYDVKM. Here the CDR3 DNA reads TGTGCCAGCACTTTTGGGCAGGCGAACACTGAAGCTTTCTTT. Protein: CASTFGQANTEAFF.

V and J are TRBV5-4 and TRBJ1-4; a weak D match, TRBD1 (6 bases). Germline V gene lookup returns CDR1 SGHNT and CDR2 YYREEE (reference sequence). V dropped 0 bases and J dropped 12 bases, with 9 bases sitting between them. CDR3 length equals 12 residues. CDR3 residues: CASSLEEGELFF. DNA for the CDR3: TGTGCCAGCAGCTTGGAGGAGGGGGAACTGTTTTTT. Complete variable domain (other parts from reference TRBV5-4 and TRBJ1-4): ETGVTQSPTHLIKTRGQQVTLRCSSQSGHNTVSWYQQALGQGPQFIFQYYREEENGRGNFPPRFSGLQFPNYSSELNVNALELDDSALYLCASSLEEGELFFGSGTQLSVL.

This clonotype appeared many times. The chain couples TRBV27 to TRBJ2-5; 7 positions agree with TRBD1. Trimming removed 6 bases from V and 1 base from J; junction bases left unmatched: 11. The CDR3 extends over 16 amino acids. Germline V lookup: CDR1 MNHEY, CDR2 SMNVEV (reference sequence). The CDR3 here is CASSMDRPDLQETQYF. The CDR3 DNA follows: TGTGCCAGCAGCATGGACAGGCCAGACCTCCAAGAGACCCAGTACTTC.

The J gene is TRBJ1-2, the V gene TRBV29-1; D perhaps matches TRBD1 (6 bases). Germline V CDR1 and CDR2: SQVTM, ANQGSEA. The CDR3 contains 14 residues. The V gene lost 4 bases and the J gene lost 2 bases, with 14 bases spanning the gap. CDR3 sequence (DNA): TGCAGCGTTGGGGGACACGATTCCAACTATGGCTACACCTTC. This sequence encodes CSVGGHDSNYGYTF.

Many counts were recorded for this clonotype. CDR3 region: CASSSGVADNEKLFF. The CDR3 DNA reads TGCGCCAGCAGCTCTGGGGTTGCCGATAATGAAAAACTGTTTTTT. The chain joins TRBV5-1 to TRBJ1-4; no firm D call. This CDR3 region has 15 residues. Trimming took 3 bases from V and 4 from J, leaving 13 bases between them. Germline V lookup: CDR1 SGHRS, CDR2 YFSETQ. Looking up the rest from reference TRBV5-1 and TRBJ1-4 gives the full variable domain: KAGVTQTPRYLIKTRGQQVTLSCSPISGHRSVSWYQQTPGQGLQFLFEYFSETQRNKGNFPGRFSGRQFSNSRSEMNVSTLELGDSALYLCASSSGVADNEKLFFGSGTQLSVL.

V and J are TRBV3-1 and TRBJ2-1; D might be TRBD2 (6 bases). The V end lost 2 bases, the J end lost 6 bases, and 11 bases lay between the germline ends. The CDR3 runs to 14 residues. Germline CDR1 LGHDT, CDR2 YNNKEL (reference sequence). The chain's CDR3 is CASSQSEGGNEQFF. The CDR3, as DNA: TGTGCCAGCAGCCAATCCGAGGGAGGCAATGAGCAGTTCTTC.

The chain employs TRBV7-3 and TRBJ1-1; 8 bases fit TRBD1. This CDR3 region has 14 residues. V was pared by 2 bases and J by 3 bases, with 2 bases of the junction left unmatched. Germline V gives CDR1 SGHTA, CDR2 FQGTGA. The CDR3 bases are TGTGCCAGCAGCTTAGGACAGGGCCACACTGAAGCTTTCTTT. It codes for CASSLGQGHTEAFF. The full variable domain, completed using reference TRBV7-3 and TRBJ1-1, is GAGVSQTPSNKVTEKGKYVELRCDPISGHTALYWYRQSLGQGPEFLIYFQGTGAADDSGLPNDRFFAVRPEGSVSTLKIQRTERGDSAVYLCASSLGQGHTEAFFGQGTRLTVV.

This clonotype was recorded at least ten times. V and J are TRBV7-8 and TRBJ2-7, with D unclear. Germline assignment: CDR1 SGHVS and CDR2 FQNEAQ. V lost 0 bases and J 3 bases, leaving 6 bases between the germline ends. The CDR3 covers 13 residues. CDR3 in amino acids: CASSLADVYEQYF. Written as DNA, the CDR3 is TGTGCCAGCAGCTTAGCGGATGTCTACGAGCAGTACTTC.